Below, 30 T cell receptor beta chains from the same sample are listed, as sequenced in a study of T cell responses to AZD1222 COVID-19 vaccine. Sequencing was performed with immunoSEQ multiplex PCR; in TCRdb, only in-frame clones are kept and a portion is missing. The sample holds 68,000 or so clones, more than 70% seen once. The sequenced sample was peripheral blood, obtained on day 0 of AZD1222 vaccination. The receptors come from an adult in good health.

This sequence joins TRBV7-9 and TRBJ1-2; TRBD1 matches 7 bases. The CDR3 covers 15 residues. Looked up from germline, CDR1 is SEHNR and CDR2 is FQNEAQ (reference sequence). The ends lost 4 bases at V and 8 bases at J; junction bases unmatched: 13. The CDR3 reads CASSSDRVPSEGYTF. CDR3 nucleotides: TGTGCCAGCAGCTCAGACAGGGTCCCTTCGGAGGGCTACACCTTC.

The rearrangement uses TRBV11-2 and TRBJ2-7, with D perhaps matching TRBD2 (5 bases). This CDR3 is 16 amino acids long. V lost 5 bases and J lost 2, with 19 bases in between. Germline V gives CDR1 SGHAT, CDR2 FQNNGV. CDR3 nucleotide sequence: TGTGCCAGCAGCACGACCCTTTCAGGACTTACCTACGAGCAGTACTTC. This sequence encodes CASSTTLSGLTYEQYF.

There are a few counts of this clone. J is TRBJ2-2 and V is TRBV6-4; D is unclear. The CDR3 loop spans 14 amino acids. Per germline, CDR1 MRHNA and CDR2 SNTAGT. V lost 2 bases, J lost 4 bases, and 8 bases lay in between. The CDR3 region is CASSDKGSTGELFF. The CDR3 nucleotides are TGTGCCAGCAGTGACAAGGGAAGCACCGGGGAGCTGTTTTTT.

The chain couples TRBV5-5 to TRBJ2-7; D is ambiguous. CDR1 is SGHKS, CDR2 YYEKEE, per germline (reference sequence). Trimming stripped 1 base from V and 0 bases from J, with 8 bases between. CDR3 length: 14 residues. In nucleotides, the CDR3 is TGTGCCAGCAGCTTGCTTTCGAGCTCCTACGAGCAGTACTTC. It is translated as CASSLLSSSYEQYF.

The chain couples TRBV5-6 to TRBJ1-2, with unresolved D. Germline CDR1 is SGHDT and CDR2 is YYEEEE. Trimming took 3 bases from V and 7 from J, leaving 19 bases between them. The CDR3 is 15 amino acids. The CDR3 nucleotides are TGTGCCAGCAGCTACCTGTTTAAGGGCACGGGTGGCTACACCTTC. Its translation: CASSYLFKGTGGYTF.

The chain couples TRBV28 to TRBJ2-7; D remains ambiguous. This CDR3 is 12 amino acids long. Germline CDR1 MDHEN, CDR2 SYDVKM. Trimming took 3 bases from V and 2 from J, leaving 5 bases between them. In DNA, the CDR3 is TGTGCCAGCAGTTTGGGGACCTACGAGCAGTACTTC. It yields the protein CASSLGTYEQYF.

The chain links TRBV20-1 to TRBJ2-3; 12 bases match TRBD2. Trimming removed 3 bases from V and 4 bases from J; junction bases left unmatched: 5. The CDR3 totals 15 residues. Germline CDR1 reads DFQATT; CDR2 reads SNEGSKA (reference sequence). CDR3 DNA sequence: TGCAGTGCTAGTCCTAGCGGGAGGGCCCCAGATACGCAGTATTTT. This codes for CSASPSGRAPDTQYF.

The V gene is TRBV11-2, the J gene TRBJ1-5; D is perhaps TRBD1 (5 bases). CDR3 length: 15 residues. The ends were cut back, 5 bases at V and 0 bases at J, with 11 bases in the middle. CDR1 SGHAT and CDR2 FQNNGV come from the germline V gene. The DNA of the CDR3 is TGTGCCAGCAGCCGGGGGGACCTTAGCAATCAGCCCCAGCATTTT. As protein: CASSRGDLSNQPQHF.

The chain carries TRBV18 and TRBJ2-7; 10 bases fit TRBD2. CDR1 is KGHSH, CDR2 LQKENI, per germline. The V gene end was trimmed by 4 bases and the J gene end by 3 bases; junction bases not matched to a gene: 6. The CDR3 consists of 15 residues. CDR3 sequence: CASSLTGTSVYEQYF. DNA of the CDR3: TGTGCCAGCTCACTCACCGGGACTAGCGTCTACGAGCAGTACTTC.

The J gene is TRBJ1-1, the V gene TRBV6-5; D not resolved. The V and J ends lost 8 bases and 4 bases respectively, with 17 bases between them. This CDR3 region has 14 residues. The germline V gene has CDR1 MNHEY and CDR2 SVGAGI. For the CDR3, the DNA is TGTGCCAGCCACCATGACGCGCCTCCCACTGAAGCTTTCTTT. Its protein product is CASHHDAPPTEAFF.

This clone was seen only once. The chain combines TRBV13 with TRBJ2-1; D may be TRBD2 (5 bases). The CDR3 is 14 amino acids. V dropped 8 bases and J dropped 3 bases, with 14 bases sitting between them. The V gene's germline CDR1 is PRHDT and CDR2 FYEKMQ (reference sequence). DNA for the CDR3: TGTGCCAGCGAAACTAGATGGGGCTACAATGAGCAGTTCTTC. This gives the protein CASETRWGYNEQFF.

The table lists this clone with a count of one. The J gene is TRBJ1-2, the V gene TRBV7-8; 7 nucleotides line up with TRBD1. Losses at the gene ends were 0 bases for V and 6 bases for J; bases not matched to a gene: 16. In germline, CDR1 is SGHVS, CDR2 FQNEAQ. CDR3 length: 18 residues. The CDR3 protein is CASSLATWAVQGIDGYTF. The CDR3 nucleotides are TGTGCCAGCAGCTTAGCGACCTGGGCGGTACAGGGGATCGATGGCTACACCTTC.

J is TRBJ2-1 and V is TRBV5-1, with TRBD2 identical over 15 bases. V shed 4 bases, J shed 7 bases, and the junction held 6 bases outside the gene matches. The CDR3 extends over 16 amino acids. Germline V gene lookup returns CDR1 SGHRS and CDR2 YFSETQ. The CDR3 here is CASSRTSGRADNEQFF. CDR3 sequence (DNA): TGCGCCAGCAGCAGGACTAGCGGGAGGGCCGATAATGAGCAGTTCTTC.

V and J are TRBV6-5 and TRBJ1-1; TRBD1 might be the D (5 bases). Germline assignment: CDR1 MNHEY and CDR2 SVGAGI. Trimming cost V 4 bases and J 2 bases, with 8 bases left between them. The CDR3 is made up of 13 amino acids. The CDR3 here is CASSLDRNTEAFF. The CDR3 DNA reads TGTGCCAGCAGTTTAGACAGAAACACTGAAGCTTTCTTT.

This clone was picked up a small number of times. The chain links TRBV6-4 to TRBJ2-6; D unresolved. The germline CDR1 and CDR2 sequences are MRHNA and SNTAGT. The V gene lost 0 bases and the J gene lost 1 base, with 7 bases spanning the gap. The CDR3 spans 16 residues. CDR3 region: CASSDSSESGANVLTF. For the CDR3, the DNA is TGTGCCAGCAGTGACTCTTCGGAGTCTGGGGCCAACGTCCTGACTTTC.

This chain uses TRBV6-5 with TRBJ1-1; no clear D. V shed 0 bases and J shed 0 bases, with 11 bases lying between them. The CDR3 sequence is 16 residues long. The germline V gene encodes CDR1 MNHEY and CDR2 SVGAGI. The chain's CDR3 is CASSYSQTEMNTEAFF. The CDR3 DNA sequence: TGTGCCAGCAGTTACTCTCAGACCGAGATGAACACTGAAGCTTTCTTT.

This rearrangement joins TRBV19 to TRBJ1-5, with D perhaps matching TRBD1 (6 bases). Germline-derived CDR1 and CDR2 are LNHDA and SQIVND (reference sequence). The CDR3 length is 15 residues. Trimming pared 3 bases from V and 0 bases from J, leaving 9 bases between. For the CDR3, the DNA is TGTGCCAGTAGTATCGGACAGCTTAGCAATCAGCCCCAGCATTTT. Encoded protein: CASSIGQLSNQPQHF. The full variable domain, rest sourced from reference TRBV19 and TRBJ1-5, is DGGITQSPKYLFRKEGQNVTLSCEQNLNHDAMYWYRQDPGQGLRLIYYSQIVNDFQKGDIAEGYSVSREKKESFPLTVTSAQKNPTAFYLCASSIGQLSNQPQHFGDGTRLSIL.

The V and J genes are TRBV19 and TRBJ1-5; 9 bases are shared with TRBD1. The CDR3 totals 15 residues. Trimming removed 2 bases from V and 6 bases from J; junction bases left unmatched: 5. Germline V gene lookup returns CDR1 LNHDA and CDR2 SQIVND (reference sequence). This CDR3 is CASSIPGQGGQPQHF. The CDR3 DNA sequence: TGTGCCAGTAGTATACCGGGACAGGGAGGTCAGCCCCAGCATTTT. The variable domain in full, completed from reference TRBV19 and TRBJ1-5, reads DGGITQSPKYLFRKEGQNVTLSCEQNLNHDAMYWYRQDPGQGLRLIYYSQIVNDFQKGDIAEGYSVSREKKESFPLTVTSAQKNPTAFYLCASSIPGQGGQPQHFGDGTRLSIL.

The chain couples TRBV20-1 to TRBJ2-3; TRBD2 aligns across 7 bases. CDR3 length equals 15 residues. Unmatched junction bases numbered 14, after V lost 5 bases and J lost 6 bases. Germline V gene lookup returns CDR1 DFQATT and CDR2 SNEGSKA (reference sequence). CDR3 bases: TGCAGTGCTGGTGGCAGGCCTAGCGGCGTCGATACGCAGTATTTT. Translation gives CSAGGRPSGVDTQYF.

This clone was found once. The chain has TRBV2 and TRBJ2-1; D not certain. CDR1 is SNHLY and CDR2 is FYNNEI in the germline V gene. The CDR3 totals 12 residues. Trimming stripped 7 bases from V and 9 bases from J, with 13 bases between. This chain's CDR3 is CASNRRRGEQFF. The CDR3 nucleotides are TGTGCCAGCAATCGAAGGCGCGGTGAGCAGTTCTTC.

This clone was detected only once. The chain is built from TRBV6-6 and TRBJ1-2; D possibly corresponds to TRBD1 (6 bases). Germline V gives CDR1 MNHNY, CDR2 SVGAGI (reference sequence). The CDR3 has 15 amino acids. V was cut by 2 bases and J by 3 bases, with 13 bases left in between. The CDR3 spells CASSYGQGRDYGYTF. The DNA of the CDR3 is TGTGCCAGCAGTTACGGGCAGGGGAGGGACTATGGCTACACCTTC.

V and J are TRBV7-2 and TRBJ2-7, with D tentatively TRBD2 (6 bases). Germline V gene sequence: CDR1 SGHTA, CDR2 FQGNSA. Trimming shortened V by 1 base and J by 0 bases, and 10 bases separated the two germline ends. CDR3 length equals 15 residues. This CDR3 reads CASSLGGTSSYEQYF. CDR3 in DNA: TGTGCCAGCAGCTTAGGAGGGACTTCCTCCTACGAGCAGTACTTC. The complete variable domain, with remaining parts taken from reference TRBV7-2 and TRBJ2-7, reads GAGVSQSPSNKVTEKGKDVELRCDPISGHTALYWYRQSLGQGLEFLIYFQGNSAPDKSGLPSDRFSAERTGGSVSTLTIQRTQQEDSAVYLCASSLGGTSSYEQYFGPGTRLTVT.

Here the CDR3 DNA reads TGTGCCAGCAAGTTTGGGACGGACAAGGGCACTGAAGCTTTCTTT. Translation gives CASKFGTDKGTEAFF. This chain links TRBV21-1 with TRBJ1-1. TRBV21-1 is a pseudogene segment. The CDR3 covers 15 residues.

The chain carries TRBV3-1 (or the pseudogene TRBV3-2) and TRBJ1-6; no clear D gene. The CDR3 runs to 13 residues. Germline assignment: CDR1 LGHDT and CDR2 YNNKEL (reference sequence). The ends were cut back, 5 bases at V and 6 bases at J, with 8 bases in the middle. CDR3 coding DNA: TGTGCCAGCAGCTATGGTCGTAATTCACCCCTCCACTTT. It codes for CASSYGRNSPLHF.

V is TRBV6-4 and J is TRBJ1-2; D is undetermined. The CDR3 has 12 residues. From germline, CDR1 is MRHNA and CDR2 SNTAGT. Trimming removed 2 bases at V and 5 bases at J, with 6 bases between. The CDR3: CASSDGGYGYTF. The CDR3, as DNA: TGTGCCAGCAGTGACGGAGGTTATGGCTACACCTTC.

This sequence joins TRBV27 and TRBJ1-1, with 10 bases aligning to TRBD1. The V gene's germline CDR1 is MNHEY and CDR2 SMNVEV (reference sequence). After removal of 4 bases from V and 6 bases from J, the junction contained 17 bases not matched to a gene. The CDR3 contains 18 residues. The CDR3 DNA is TGTGCCAGCAGTTCACTCTTCAACCGGGACAGGGGAAGGGCTGAAGCTTTCTTT. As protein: CASSSLFNRDRGRAEAFF.

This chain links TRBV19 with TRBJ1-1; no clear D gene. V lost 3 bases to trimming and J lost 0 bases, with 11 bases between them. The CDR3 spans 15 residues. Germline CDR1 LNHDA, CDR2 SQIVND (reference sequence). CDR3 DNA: TGTGCCAGTAGTATCGCAGGCGGAGTGAACACTGAAGCTTTCTTT. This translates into CASSIAGGVNTEAFF.

The DNA for the CDR3 is TGTGCCAGCAGCCTCGGGGGTGGGGCCAACGTCCTGACTTTC. Translating it yields CASSLGGGANVLTF. The J gene is TRBJ2-6, the V gene TRBV7-6; weak D call: TRBD2 (6 bases). Germline V CDR1 and CDR2: SGHVS, FNYEAQ. This CDR3 has 14 residues. Trimming took off 5 bases at V and 3 bases at J, with 8 bases between the two ends.

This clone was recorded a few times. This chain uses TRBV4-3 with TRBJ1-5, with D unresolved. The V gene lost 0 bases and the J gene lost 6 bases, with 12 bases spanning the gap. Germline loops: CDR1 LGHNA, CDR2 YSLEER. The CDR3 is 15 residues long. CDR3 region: CASSQDGEGGQPQHF. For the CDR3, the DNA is TGCGCCAGCAGCCAAGATGGGGAGGGCGGTCAGCCCCAGCATTTT.

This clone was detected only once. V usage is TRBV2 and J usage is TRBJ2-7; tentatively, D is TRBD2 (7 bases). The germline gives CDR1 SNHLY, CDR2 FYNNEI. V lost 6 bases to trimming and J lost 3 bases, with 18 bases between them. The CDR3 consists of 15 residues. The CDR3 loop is CASSGGQGLDYEQYF. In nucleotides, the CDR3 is TGTGCCAGCAGCGGGGGGCAGGGTCTTGACTACGAGCAGTACTTC.